The source of this T cell receptor (beta chain) is a study of blood T cell repertoires in COVID-19. Turning to the study itself: Sources were T cells, B-cell-depleted T cells, or PBMCs; the material itself was cDNA or gDNA.

In the study's own analysis: It was from reference gene primer amplification that nucleated cell counts were estimated. Sequencing was performed with immunoSEQ multiplex PCR; in TCRdb, only in-frame clones are kept and a portion is missing. The V and J calls and clone size were taken over from that table, and D and trimming were inferred from the DNA. The profile covers under 250,000 clones, with approximately 84% appearing a single time and approximately 1.8% taken by the ten largest. Participants' reported clinical history set cohort assignment. Cohort 3 recovery required two negative PCRs, clearance, or symptom resolution. Sequencing was performed on PBMCs or T cells enriched from blood (not recorded which). This TCR was sampled from a man in his sixties who had recovered from COVID-19.

DNA of the CDR3: TGTGCCAGCAGTGGGGACAGAGGGTACACCGGGGAGCTGTTTTTT. Protein: CASSGDRGYTGELFF. The rearrangement links TRBV2 to TRBJ2-2, with TRBD1 matching over 7 bases. The V segment lost 4 bases and the J segment 3 bases; nucleotides outside the gene matches: 5. The CDR3 extends over 15 amino acids. The germline CDR1 and CDR2 sequences are SNHLY and FYNNEI. The whole variable domain, remainder taken from reference TRBV2 and TRBJ2-2, is EPEVTQTPSHQVTQMGQEVILRCVPISNHLYFYWYRQILGQKVEFLVSFYNNEISEKSEIFDDQFSVERPDGSNFTLKIRSTKLEDSAMYFCASSGDRGYTGELFFGEGSRLTVL.